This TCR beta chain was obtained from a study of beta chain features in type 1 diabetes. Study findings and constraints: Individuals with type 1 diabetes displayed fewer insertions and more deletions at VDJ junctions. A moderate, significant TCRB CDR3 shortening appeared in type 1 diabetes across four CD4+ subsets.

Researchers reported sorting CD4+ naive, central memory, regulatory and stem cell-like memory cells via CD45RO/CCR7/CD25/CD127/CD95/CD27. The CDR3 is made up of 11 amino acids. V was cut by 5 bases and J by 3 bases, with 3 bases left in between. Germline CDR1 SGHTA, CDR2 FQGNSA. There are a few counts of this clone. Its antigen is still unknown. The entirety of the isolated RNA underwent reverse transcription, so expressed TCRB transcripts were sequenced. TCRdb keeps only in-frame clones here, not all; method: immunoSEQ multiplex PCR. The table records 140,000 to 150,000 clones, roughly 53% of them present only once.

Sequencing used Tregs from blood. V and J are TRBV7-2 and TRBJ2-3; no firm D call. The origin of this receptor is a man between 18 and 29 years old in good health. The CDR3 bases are TGTGCCAGCAGCCCTACAGATACGCAGTATTTT. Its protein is CASSPTDTQYF.